These 7 T cell receptor beta chains were all obtained from the same sample, sequenced in a study of blood T cells in healthy people across ages. Through a sample-barcoded 5' primer and a J-beta primer mix, a second PCR was run for roughly 6 to 12 cycles. TCRdb re-called the 5' RACE reads through MiXCR, storing one row per CDR3 protein. The data contain some 1.5 million distinct CDR3 sequences, 28% of them singletons. The sequenced sample was blood. The receptors here all came from a woman in her twenties or thirties in good health.

The gene calls are TRBV20-1 and TRBJ1-3; D is undetermined. In germline, CDR1 is DFQATT, CDR2 SNEGSKA (reference sequence). Deletions cut 3 bases from V and 0 bases from J, with 15 bases between. This CDR3 comprises 16 residues. The CDR3 DNA reads TGCAGTGCTAGCTCCCAGGACGGGATCTCTGGAAACACCATATATTTT. Its translation is CSASSQDGISGNTIYF.

This clonotype was picked up a small number of times. The CDR3 DNA reads TGTGCCAGCAGCTTGGTATCGGGACAGCAGTACTTC. Protein: CASSLVSGQQYF. The chain employs TRBV2 and TRBJ2-7; possibly TRBD1 or TRBD2 for D (5 bases each). V was clipped by 6 bases and J by 8 bases, with 14 bases between them. Germline assignment: CDR1 SNHLY and CDR2 FYNNEI. The CDR3 spans 12 residues.

This chain uses TRBV27 with TRBJ2-1; D possibly corresponds to TRBD2 (6 bases). The germline V gene encodes CDR1 MNHEY and CDR2 SMNVEV (reference sequence). CDR3 length: 15 residues. V lost 3 bases, J lost 2 bases, and 11 bases lay in between. CDR3 DNA: TGTGCCAGCAGTTTGTGGGAGGTCGCCTACAATGAGCAGTTCTTC. Translating it yields CASSLWEVAYNEQFF.

This clonotype was seen many times. The chain carries TRBV18 and TRBJ2-3; D may be TRBD1 or TRBD2 (5 bases each). Germline assignment: CDR1 KGHSH and CDR2 LQKENI. This CDR3 is built from 13 residues. V shed 8 bases and J shed 3 bases, with 12 bases lying between them. In DNA, the CDR3 is TGTGCCAGCAGTCCGGGGCATACAGATACGCAGTATTTT. Encoded protein: CASSPGHTDTQYF.

The rearrangement uses TRBV6-5 and TRBJ1-1, with D possibly matching TRBD1 (5 bases). V was pared by 9 bases and J by 1 base, with 15 bases between. The germline CDR1 and CDR2 sequences are MNHEY and SVGAGI. The CDR3 runs 14 residues. The DNA of the CDR3 is TGTGCCAGTGCCGCCTGGGGGGGGAACACTGAAGCTTTCTTT. Translating gives CASAAWGGNTEAFF.

There are many counts of this clonotype. This chain connects TRBV20-1 to TRBJ2-7; 7 positions agree with TRBD2. Germline V gene sequence: CDR1 DFQATT, CDR2 SNEGSKA (reference sequence). The CDR3 is 14 residues long. V lost 3 bases to trimming and J lost 7 bases; unmatched junction nucleotides: 12. The CDR3 is CSARDRAGLGEQYF. DNA of the CDR3: TGCAGTGCTAGGGATCGAGCGGGGCTTGGGGAGCAGTACTTC.

The chain joins TRBV24-1 to TRBJ2-5, with 7 positions matching TRBD1. CDR3 length equals 17 residues. CDR1 and CDR2 (germline): KGHDR, SFDVKD. The V gene end was trimmed by 3 bases and the J gene end by 5 bases; junction bases not matched to a gene: 14. CDR3 nucleotide sequence: TGTGCCACCAGTGATCTTTCTTCGACAGGGTGTGGGGAGACCCAGTACTTC. As protein: CATSDLSSTGCGETQYF.